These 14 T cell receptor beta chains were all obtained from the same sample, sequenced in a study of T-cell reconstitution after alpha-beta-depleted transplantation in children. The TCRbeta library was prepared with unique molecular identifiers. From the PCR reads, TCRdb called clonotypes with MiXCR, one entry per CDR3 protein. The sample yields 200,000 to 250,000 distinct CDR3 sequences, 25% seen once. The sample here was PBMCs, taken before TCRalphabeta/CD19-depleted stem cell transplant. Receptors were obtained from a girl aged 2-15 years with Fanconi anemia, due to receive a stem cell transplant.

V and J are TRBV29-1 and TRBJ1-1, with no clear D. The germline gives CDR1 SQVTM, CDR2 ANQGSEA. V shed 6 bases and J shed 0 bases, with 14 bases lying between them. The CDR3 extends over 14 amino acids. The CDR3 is CSVVSGAMNTEAFF. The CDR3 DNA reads TGCAGCGTGGTGTCGGGAGCCATGAACACTGAAGCTTTCTTT.

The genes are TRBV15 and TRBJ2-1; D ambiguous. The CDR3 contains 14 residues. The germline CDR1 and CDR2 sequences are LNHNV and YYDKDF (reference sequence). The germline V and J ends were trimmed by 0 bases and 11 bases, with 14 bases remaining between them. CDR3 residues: CATSRDRRLSKQFF. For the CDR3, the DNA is TGTGCCACCAGCAGAGATCGTCGTCTCTCGAAGCAGTTCTTC.

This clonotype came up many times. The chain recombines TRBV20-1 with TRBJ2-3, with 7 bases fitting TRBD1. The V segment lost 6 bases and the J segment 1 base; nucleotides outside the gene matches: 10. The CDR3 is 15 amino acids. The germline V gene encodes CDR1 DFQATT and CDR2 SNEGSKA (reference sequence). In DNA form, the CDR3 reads TGCAGTGCCCGCTACAGGGGCACAGGCACAGATACGCAGTATTTT. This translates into CSARYRGTGTDTQYF.

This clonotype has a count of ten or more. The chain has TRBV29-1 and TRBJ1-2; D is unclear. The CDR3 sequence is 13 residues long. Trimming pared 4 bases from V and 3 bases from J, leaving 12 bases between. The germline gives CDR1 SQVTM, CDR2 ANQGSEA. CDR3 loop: CSVVFGLYYGYTF. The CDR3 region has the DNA TGCAGCGTTGTATTTGGGCTTTACTATGGCTACACCTTC.

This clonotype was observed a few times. CDR3 nucleotide sequence: TGTGCCAGCACCCCCGGACGGAACACTGAAGCTTTCTTT. Amino acid sequence: CASTPGRNTEAFF. V is TRBV4-2 and J is TRBJ1-1; D is ambiguous. Germline V gene lookup returns CDR1 LGHNA and CDR2 YNFKEQ. V was pared by 7 bases and J by 1 base, with 10 bases between. CDR3 length equals 13 residues.

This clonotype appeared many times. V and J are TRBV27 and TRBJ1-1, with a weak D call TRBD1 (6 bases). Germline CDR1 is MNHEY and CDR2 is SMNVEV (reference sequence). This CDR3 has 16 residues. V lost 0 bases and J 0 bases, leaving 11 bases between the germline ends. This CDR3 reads CASSLSFWDMNTEAFF. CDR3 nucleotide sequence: TGTGCCAGCAGTTTATCATTCTGGGACATGAACACTGAAGCTTTCTTT.

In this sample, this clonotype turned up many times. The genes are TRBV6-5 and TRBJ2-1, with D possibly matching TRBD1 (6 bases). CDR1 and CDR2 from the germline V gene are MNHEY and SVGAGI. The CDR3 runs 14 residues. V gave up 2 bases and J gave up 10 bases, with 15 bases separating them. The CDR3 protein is CASSYTEGQTEQFF. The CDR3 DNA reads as TGTGCCAGCAGTTACACCGAAGGACAGACCGAGCAGTTCTTC.

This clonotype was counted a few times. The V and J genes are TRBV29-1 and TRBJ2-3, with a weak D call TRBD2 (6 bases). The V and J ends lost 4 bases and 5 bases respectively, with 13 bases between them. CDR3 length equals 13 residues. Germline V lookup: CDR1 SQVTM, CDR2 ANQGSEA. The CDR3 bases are TGCAGCGTTGGGCGATCTAGCGTAGATACGCAGTATTTT. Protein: CSVGRSSVDTQYF.

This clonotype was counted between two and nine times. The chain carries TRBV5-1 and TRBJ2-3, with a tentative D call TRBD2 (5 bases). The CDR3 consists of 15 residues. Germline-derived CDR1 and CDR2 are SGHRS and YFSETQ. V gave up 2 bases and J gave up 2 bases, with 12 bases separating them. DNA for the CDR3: TGCGCCAGCAGCTTCAGGCGGGCAGTCACAGATACGCAGTATTTT. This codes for CASSFRRAVTDTQYF.

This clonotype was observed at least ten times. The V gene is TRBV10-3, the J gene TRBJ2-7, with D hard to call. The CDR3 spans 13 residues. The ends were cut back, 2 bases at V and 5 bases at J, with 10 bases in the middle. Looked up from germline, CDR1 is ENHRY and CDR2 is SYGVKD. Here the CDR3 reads CAISEGRLDEQYF. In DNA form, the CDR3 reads TGTGCCATCAGTGAGGGCCGATTAGACGAGCAGTACTTC.

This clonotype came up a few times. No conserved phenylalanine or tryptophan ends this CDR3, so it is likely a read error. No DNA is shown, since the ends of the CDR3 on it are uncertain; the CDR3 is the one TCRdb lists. CDR3 sequence: CASSPLRGVVL. The chain combines TRBV18 with TRBJ2-7; no check of the table's D call, TRBD2, against the DNA was made. The CDR3 adds up to 11 amino acids, both ends counted. Germline CDR1 and CDR2: KGHSH and LQKENI.

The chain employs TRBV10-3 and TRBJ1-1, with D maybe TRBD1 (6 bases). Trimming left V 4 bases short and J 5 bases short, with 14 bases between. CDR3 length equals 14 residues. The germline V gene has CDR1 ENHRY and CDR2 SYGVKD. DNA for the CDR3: TGTGCCATCAGTGGGGCACAGGGTAGGACTGAAGCTTTCTTT. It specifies CAISGAQGRTEAFF.

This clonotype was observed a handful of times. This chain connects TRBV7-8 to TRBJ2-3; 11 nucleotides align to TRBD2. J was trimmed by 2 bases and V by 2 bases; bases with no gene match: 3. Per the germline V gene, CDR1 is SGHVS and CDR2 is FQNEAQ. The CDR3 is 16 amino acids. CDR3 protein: CASSLLAGGITDTQYF. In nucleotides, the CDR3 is TGTGCCAGCAGCTTACTAGCGGGAGGAATCACAGATACGCAGTATTTT. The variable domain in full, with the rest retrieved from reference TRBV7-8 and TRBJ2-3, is GAGVSQSPRYKVAKRGQDVALRCDPISGHVSLFWYQQALGQGPEFLTYFQNEAQLDKSGLPSDRFFAERPEGSVSTLKIQRTQQEDSAVYLCASSLLAGGITDTQYFGPGTRLTVL.

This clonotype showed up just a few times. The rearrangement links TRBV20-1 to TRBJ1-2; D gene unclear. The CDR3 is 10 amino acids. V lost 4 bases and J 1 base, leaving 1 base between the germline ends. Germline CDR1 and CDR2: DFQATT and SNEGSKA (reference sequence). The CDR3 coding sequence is TGCAGTGCTATTAACTATGGCTACACCTTC. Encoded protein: CSAINYGYTF.